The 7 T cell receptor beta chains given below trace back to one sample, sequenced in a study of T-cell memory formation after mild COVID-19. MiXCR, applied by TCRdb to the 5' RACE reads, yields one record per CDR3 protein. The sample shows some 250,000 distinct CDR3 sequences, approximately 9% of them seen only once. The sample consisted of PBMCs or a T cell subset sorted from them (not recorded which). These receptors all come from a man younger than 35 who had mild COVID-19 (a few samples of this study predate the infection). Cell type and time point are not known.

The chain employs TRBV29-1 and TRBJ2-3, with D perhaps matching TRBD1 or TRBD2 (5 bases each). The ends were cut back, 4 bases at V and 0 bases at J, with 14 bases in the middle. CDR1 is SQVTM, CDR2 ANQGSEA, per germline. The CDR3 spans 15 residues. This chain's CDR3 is CSVVRGTPSTDTQYF. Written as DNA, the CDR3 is TGCAGCGTTGTTCGAGGGACCCCTAGCACAGATACGCAGTATTTT.

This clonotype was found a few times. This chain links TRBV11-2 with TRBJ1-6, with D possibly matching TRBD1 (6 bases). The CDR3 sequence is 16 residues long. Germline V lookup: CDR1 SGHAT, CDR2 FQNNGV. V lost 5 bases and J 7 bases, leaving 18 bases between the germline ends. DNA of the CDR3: TGTGCCAGCAGCCCGCGACAGACAGGCCGGAATTCACCCCTCCACTTT. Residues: CASSPRQTGRNSPLHF.

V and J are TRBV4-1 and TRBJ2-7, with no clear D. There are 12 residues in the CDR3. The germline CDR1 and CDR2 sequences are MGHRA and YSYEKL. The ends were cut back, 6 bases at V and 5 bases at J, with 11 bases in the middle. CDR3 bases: TGCGCCAGCAGGGCCAGGTCGAACGAGCAGTACTTC. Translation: CASRARSNEQYF.

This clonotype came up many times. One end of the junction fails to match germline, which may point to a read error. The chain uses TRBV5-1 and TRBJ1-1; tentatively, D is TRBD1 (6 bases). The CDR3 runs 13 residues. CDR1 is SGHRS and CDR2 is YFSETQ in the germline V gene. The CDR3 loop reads CASSLQGNTEAFF. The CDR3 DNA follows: TGTGCCAGCAGTCTACAGGGGAACACTGAAGCTTTCTTT. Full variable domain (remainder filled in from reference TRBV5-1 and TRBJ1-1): KAGVTQTPRYLIKTRGQQVTLSCSPISGHRSVSWYQQTPGQGLQFLFEYFSETQRNKGNFPGRFSGRQFSNSRSEMNVSTLELGDSALYLCASSLQGNTEAFFGQGTRLTVV.

CDR3 sequence: CASSLQGFETQYF. The DNA for the CDR3 is TGCGCCAGCAGCTTGCAGGGTTTCGAGACCCAGTACTTC. The chain joins TRBV5-1 to TRBJ2-5, with D maybe TRBD1 (5 bases). Germline CDR1 is SGHRS and CDR2 is YFSETQ. The CDR3 contains 13 residues. Between the trimmed V and J ends, which lost 1 base and 5 bases, there was a span of 9 bases.

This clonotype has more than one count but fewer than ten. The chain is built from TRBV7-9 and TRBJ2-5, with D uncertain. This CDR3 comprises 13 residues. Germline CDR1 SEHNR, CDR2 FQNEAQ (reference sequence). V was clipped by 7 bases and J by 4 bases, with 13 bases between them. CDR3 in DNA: TGTGCCAGCAACCCCCCCCCTACAGAGACCCAGTACTTC. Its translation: CASNPPPTETQYF. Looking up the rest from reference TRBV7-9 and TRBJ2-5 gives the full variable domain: DTGVSQNPRHKITKRGQNVTFRCDPISEHNRLYWYRQTLGQGPEFLTYFQNEAQLEKSRLLSDRFSAERPKGSFSTLEIQRTEQGDSAMYLCASNPPPTETQYFGPGTRLLVL.

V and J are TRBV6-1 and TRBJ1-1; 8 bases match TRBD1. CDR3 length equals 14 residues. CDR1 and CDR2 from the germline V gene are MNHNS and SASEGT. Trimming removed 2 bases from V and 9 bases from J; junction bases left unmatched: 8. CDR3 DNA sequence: TGTGCCAGCAGTGAAATGTATCGCAGGGGGCAAGCTTTCTTT. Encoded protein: CASSEMYRRGQAFF.